This T cell receptor beta chain was documented in a study of T cell responses to AZD1222 COVID-19 vaccine (dated by TCRdb to the early 2020s). Looking at the study overall: A total of 230 to 250 trial participants underwent TCR sequencing, of whom approximately 210 received two doses of AZD1222 and about 25 received two doses of the MenACWY control vaccine. Trial participants were enrolled by age into 18-55, 56-69 and 70-plus year subgroups, with 148, 28 and 57 TCR-sequenced participants respectively.

Overall study outcomes, separate from this receptor: Vaccine-associated CD4 TCRs spanned the whole spike protein, with dominant responses in regions 160-218 and 743-854. In the small 56-69-year group, the increase in depth fell short of significance, most likely because of low power. After two AZD1222 doses, both the breadth and the depth of spike-specific TCRs were significantly higher than at day 0 and than in MenACWY recipients. Conclusions about previously exposed vaccinees are limited, since just six AZD1222 recipients were seropositive for SARS-CoV-2 at baseline. Nearly half of unique spike-specific TCRs reportedly recognized epitopes outside regions mutated in the B.1.351 and B.1.1.7 variants. Because no day 14 peak-response samples were available, repertoires were characterized only after the peak T cell response. Most participants were white British and females outnumbered males, and the authors suggested that clonal diversity may have been underestimated.

Details on this clone: This clone's antigen is unknown. Base qualities are missing; no much larger clone stands one base away.

The time point label, read with the paper, signifies: about 28 days (+/-7) after the second vaccine dose. AZD1222 recipients whose second dose came at about 4 weeks and those whose second dose came at about 12 weeks were combined into one group, since spike-specific TCR depth and breadth did not differ between the two schedules. Vaccinee samples came from UK trials COV001 and COV002, including a single-blind randomized controlled phase 2/3 trial of AZD1222 (ChAdOx1 nCoV-19) in healthy adults. Trial participant PBMC samples were collected at day 0 and day 28 after the second dose for TCRbeta chain sequencing. Between the V and J ends, shortened by 0 bases and 4 bases respectively, the junction contains 7 bases. Via the germline V gene, CDR1 is SGDLS and CDR2 YYNGEE. Including the terminal cysteine and phenylalanine, the CDR3 comprises 14 residues. The only DNA kept is the CDR3, 42 bases in frame from the first base.

The CDR3 regions of human TCRbeta chains were analyzed by immunosequencing. Concerning the study's data processing: TCRs in the repertoires were matched against a reference library of SARS-CoV-2-specific TCRs that had been generated with the MIRA antigen-specificity platform. Breadth meant the fraction of unique TCRs that were SARS-CoV-2-associated, whereas depth meant the fraction of total T cells that were SARS-CoV-2-associated. Each spike-specific TCR was assigned to its reactive spike region and to a CD4 or CD8 class using the MIRA data. Log10-transformed breadth and depth values were compared by one-way ANOVA with Sidak's multiple comparisons tests. TCRdb obtained this table from immuneACCESS and retained in-frame rearrangements with V and J assigned. These tables miss some clones; where compared with another copy, unresolved V genes account for less than half of the shortfall, and the remainder is unexplained. V and J calls and clone size are those listed in that table; D and trimming were worked out from the DNA. Across this sample there are some 130,000 clones, with about 90% seen only once. The top ten hold 1.5% to 2% of the sample.

The chain joins TRBV9 to TRBJ2-2; the D gene is perhaps TRBD2, from 6 matching bases. The TCR comes from an adult who received the AZD1222 COVID-19 vaccine. The sample here was peripheral blood, taken 28 days after the second AZD1222 dose. The nucleotides are TGTGCCAGCAGCGTAGAAGCGGGCACCGGGGAGCTGTTTTTT. It translates to CASSVEAGTGELFF. Reference TRBV9 and TRBJ2-2 proteins supply the regions before and after the CDR3; the full variable domain is: DSGVTQTPKHLITATGQRVTLRCSPRSGDLSVYWYQQSLDQGLQFLIQYYNGEERAKGNILERFSAQQFPDLHSELNLSSLELGDSALYFCASSVEAGTGELFFGEGSRLTVL.